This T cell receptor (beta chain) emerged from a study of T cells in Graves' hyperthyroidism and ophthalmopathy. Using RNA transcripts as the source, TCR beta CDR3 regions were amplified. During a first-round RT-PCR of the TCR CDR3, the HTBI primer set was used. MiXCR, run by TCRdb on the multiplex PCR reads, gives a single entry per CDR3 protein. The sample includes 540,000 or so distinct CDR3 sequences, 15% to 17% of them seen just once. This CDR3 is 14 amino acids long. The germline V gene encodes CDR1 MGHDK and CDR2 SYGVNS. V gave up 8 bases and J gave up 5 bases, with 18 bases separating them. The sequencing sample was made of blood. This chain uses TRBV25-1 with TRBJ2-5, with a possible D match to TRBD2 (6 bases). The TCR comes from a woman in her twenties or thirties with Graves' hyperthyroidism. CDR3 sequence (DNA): TGTGCCAGCTCGGCGCTTCGCGGGGCGGAGACCCAGTACTTC. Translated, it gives CASSALRGAETQYF.